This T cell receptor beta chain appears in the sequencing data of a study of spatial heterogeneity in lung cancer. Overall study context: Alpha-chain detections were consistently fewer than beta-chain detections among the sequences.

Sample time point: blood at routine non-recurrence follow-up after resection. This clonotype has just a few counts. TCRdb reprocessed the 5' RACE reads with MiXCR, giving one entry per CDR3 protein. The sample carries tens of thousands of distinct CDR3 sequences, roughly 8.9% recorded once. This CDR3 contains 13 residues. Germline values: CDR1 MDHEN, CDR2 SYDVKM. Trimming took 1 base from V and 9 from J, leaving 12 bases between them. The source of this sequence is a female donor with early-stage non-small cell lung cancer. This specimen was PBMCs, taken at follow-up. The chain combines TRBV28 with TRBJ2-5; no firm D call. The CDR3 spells CASSLLEPPAQYF. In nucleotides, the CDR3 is TGTGCCAGCAGTTTATTGGAACCCCCGGCCCAGTACTTC.